The 9 T cell receptor beta chains below were found in one sample sequenced in a study of CXCR3-negative and CXCR3-positive naive CD8 T cells. TRB cDNA libraries were made by UMI-labeled 5' RACE. From its re-call of the 5' RACE reads, TCRdb lists each CDR3 protein once, without DNA. Its clone listing holds about 130,000 distinct CDR3 sequences. Sequencing was performed on naive CXCR3- CD8+ T cells from blood. This sample's subset: CD45RO-CCR7+CD27+CD95- naive CD8+ T cells lacking CXCR3 (TNR3-). The receptor source for this set is a human donor in good health. Some clones in this sample may be carry-over from other donors' samples.

CDR3 amino acids: CSVEREQGYGYTF. The chain links TRBV29-1 to TRBJ1-2; TCRdb's D call, TRBD1, is unchecked because there is no DNA. Germline-derived CDR1 and CDR2 are SQVTM and ANQGSEA. The CDR3 consists of 13 residues.

This chain joins TRBV7-2 and TRBJ2-7. In germline, CDR1 is SGHTA, CDR2 FQGNSA. This CDR3 region has 14 residues. The CDR3 region is CASSFTDVVYEQYF.

V and J are TRBV7-9 and TRBJ1-1; absent DNA, TCRdb's TRBD1 call cannot be checked. The CDR3 runs 16 residues. Germline CDR1 and CDR2: SEHNR and FQNEAQ (reference sequence). The CDR3 is CASSLLGGGKNTEAFF.

The chain uses TRBV7-9 and TRBJ2-1; TCRdb reports TRBD1, a call that lacks DNA to check it against. Per the germline V gene, CDR1 is SEHNR and CDR2 is FQNEAQ (reference sequence). This CDR3 has 16 amino acids. The CDR3 is CASSPSGGQTYNEQFF. Filled out from reference TRBV7-9 and TRBJ2-1, the complete variable domain reads DTGVSQNPRHKITKRGQNVTFRCDPISEHNRLYWYRQTLGQGPEFLTYFQNEAQLEKSRLLSDRFSAERPKGSFSTLEIQRTEQGDSAMYLCASSPSGGQTYNEQFFGPGTRLTVL.

This chain joins TRBV7-2 and TRBJ2-2; TCRdb indicates TRBD1, and absent DNA this call remains unverified. Per germline, CDR1 SGHTA and CDR2 FQGNSA. The CDR3 loop spans 15 amino acids. CDR3 amino acids: CASRPAEDSPGELFF.

The chain has TRBV7-9 and TRBJ2-1; TCRdb designates TRBD1, a call that cannot be tested without DNA. CDR1 and CDR2 (germline): SEHNR, FQNEAQ (reference sequence). This CDR3 is 14 amino acids long. Here the CDR3 reads CASSSSSRGNEQFF.

This chain joins TRBV5-4 and TRBJ2-4. Germline CDR1 reads SGHNT; CDR2 reads YYREEE (reference sequence). This CDR3 is 14 amino acids long. The CDR3: CASSSYAGKNIQYF.

This rearrangement joins TRBV28 to TRBJ2-7; TCRdb reports TRBD1, a call that lacks DNA to check it against. The CDR3 contains 13 residues. CDR1 MDHEN and CDR2 SYDVKM come from the germline V gene. CDR3 sequence: CATSGDGSYEQYF.

The chain is built from TRBV29-1 and TRBJ1-1; TCRdb lists TRBD1, though no DNA is available to test this call. The length of the CDR3 is 15 residues. CDR1 and CDR2 (germline): SQVTM, ANQGSEA. The CDR3 loop reads CSVVGTDTTTVEAFF.